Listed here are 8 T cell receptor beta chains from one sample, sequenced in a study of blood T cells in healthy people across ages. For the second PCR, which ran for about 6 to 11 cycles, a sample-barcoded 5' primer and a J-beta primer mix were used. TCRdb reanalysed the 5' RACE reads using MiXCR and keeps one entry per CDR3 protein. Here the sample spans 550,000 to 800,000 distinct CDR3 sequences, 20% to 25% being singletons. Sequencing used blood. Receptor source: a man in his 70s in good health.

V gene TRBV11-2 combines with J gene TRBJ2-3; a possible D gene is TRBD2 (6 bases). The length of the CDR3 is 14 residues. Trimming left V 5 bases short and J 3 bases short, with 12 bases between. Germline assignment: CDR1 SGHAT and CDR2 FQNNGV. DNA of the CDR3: TGTGCCAGCAGCCGTAGCGGAAAGACAGATACGCAGTATTTT. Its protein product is CASSRSGKTDTQYF.

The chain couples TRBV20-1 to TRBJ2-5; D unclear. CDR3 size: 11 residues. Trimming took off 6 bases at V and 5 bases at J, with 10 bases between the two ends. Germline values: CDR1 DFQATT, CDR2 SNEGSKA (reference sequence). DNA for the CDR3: TGCAGTGCAAATTCACACGAGACCCAGTACTTC. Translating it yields CSANSHETQYF.

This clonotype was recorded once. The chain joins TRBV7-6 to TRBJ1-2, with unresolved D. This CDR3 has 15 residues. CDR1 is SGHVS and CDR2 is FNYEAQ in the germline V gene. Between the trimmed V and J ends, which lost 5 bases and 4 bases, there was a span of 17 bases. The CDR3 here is CASSPLPRILYGYTF. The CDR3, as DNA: TGTGCCAGCAGCCCGTTGCCCAGAATACTCTATGGCTACACCTTC.

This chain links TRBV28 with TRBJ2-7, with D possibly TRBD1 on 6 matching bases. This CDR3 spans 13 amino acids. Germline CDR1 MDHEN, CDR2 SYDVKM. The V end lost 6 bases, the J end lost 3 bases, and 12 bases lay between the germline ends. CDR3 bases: TGTGCCAGCAGCCGGGACACCGACTACGAGCAGTACTTC. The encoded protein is CASSRDTDYEQYF.

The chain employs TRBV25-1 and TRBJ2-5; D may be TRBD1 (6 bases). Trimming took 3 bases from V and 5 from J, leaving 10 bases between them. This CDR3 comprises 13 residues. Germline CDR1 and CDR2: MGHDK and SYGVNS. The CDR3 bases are TGTGCCAGCAGTGACAGGGGAGTTGAGACCCAGTACTTC. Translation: CASSDRGVETQYF.

The CDR3 DNA is TGTGCCAGCAGTTCCCTCGAATCTGGCACAGATACGCAGTATTTT. As protein: CASSSLESGTDTQYF. The chain couples TRBV28 to TRBJ2-3; D remains unclear. The CDR3 has 15 residues. Germline values: CDR1 MDHEN, CDR2 SYDVKM. The ends were cut back, 4 bases at V and 1 base at J, with 12 bases in the middle.

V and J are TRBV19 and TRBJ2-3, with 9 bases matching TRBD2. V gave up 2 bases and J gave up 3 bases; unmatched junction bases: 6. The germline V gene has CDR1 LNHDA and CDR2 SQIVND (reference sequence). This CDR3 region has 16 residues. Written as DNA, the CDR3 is TGTGCCAGTAGTATACGAGGTAGCGGGAGAACAGATACGCAGTATTTT. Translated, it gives CASSIRGSGRTDTQYF.

The CDR3: CSVEPSSGRARETQYF. CDR3 coding DNA: TGCAGCGTTGAACCGTCTAGCGGGAGGGCACGGGAGACCCAGTACTTC. The chain links TRBV29-1 to TRBJ2-5, with 12 nucleotides matching TRBD2. Germline V gene lookup returns CDR1 SQVTM and CDR2 ANQGSEA. The ends lost 2 bases at V and 5 bases at J; junction bases unmatched: 9. This CDR3 is 16 amino acids long.